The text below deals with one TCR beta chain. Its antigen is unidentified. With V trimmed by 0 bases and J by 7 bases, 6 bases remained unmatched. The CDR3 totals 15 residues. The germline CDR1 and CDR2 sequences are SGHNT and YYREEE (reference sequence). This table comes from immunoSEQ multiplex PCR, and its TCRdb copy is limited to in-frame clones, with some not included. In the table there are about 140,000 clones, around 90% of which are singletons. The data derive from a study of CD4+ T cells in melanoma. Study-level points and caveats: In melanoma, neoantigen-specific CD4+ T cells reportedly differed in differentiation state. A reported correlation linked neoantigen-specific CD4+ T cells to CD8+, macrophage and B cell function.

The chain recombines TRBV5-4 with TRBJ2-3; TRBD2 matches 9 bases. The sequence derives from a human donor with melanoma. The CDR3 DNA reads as TGTGCCAGCAGCTTGGGGGCGGGGGGGCCGAATACGCAGTATTTT. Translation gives CASSLGAGGPNTQYF.